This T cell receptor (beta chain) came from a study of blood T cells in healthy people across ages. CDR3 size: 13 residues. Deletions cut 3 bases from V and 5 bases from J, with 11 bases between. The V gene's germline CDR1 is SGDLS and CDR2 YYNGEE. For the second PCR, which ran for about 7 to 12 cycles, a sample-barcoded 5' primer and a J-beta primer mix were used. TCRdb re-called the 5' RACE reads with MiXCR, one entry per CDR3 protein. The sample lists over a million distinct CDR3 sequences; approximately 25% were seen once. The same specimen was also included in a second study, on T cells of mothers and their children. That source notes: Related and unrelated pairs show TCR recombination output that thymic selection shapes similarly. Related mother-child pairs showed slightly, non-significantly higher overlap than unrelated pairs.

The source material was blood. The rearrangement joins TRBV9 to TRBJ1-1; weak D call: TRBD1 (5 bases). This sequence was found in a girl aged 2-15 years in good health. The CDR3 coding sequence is TGTGCCAGCAGCGGACAGCAGCGGACTGAAGCTTTCTTT. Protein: CASSGQQRTEAFF.